This entry lists 14 T cell receptor beta chains sequenced from one sample in a study of shared clonotypes between healthy human individuals. Clones were read by immunoSEQ multiplex PCR, and TCRdb kept only the in-frame ones, dropping some. The sample yields fewer than 2.5 million clones, 93% seen once. The specimen was naive CD4+ T cells from PBMCs. Subset noted: CD45RA+ positively selected. These receptors all stem from a man aged 18 to 30 in good health. Some clones in this sample may be carry-over from other donors' samples.

Turning to this clone: Distinct nucleotide sequences in the sample also encode this CDR3. The chain joins TRBV27 to TRBJ1-2; a weak D match, TRBD1 (6 bases). Germline-derived CDR1 and CDR2 are MNHEY and SMNVEV (reference sequence). Trimming cost V 6 bases and J 2 bases, with 10 bases left between them. This CDR3 comprises 13 residues. The CDR3 sequence: CASRLTGNYGYTF. For the CDR3, the DNA is TGTGCCAGCAGACTAACAGGGAACTATGGCTACACCTTC.

The rearrangement joins TRBV4-1 to TRBJ1-3; D remains ambiguous. This CDR3 is built from 15 residues. Trimming took 0 bases from V and 5 from J, leaving 11 bases between them. Looked up from germline, CDR1 is MGHRA and CDR2 is YSYEKL. CDR3 sequence reads: CASSQDPAARNTIYF. DNA for the CDR3: TGCGCCAGCAGCCAAGATCCGGCTGCCCGAAACACCATATATTTT.

This clone has a handful of counts. Other DNA sequences within the sample encode an identical CDR3. This chain links TRBV29-1 with TRBJ1-1; D is undetermined. Germline V gives CDR1 SQVTM, CDR2 ANQGSEA. Trimming pared 3 bases from V and 0 bases from J, leaving 8 bases between. This CDR3 has 13 residues. The CDR3 DNA reads TGCAGCGTTGAGGGTAGGATGAACACTGAAGCTTTCTTT. This translates into CSVEGRMNTEAFF.

This clone has a single count. The chain couples TRBV7-9 to TRBJ2-3; D is uncertain. The CDR3 has 17 residues. Trimming stripped 0 bases from V and 2 bases from J, with 15 bases between. CDR1 and CDR2 from the germline V gene are SEHNR and FQNEAQ (reference sequence). The CDR3 nucleotides are TGTGCCAGCAGCTTAGCCCCCGCGGCGCGCTTCACAGATACGCAGTATTTT. Its translation: CASSLAPAARFTDTQYF.

This clone has only one observation. The gene calls are TRBV27 and TRBJ2-1; the match to TRBD2 covers 7 bases. CDR1 is MNHEY, CDR2 SMNVEV, per germline (reference sequence). The CDR3 extends over 18 amino acids. The V gene end was trimmed by 3 bases and the J gene end by 0 bases; junction bases not matched to a gene: 11. CDR3 DNA sequence: TGTGCCAGCAGTTTGCGCGGGAGAAACCCCATCTCCTACAATGAGCAGTTCTTC. Its protein is CASSLRGRNPISYNEQFF.

The table lists this clone with a count of one. This chain uses TRBV18 with TRBJ2-5, with D possibly TRBD2 on 6 matching bases. V lost 6 bases to trimming and J lost 1 base, with 15 bases between them. This CDR3 is 15 amino acids long. Germline V gene data show CDR1 as KGHSH and CDR2 as LQKENI. CDR3 in DNA: TGTGCCAGCTCCCCGCGGCAGGGACTCCAAGAGACCCAGTACTTC. Amino acid sequence: CASSPRQGLQETQYF.

The chain couples TRBV27 to TRBJ2-3; no definite D call. With 5 bases removed from V and 6 bases from J, the gap between germline ends came to 15 bases. The CDR3 sequence is 14 residues long. Germline CDR1 MNHEY, CDR2 SMNVEV (reference sequence). The CDR3 nucleotides are TGTGCCAGCAGTCTCGATGGGTATATCGATACGCAGTATTTT. Protein product: CASSLDGYIDTQYF.

There are a few counts of this clone. The CDR3 bases are TGCGCCAGCCGCCTAGGGGCGATAAGCAATCAGCCCCAGCATTTT. Translated: CASRLGAISNQPQHF. The chain is built from TRBV4-1 and TRBJ1-5; possible D gene TRBD1, 5 bases. Trimming pared 8 bases from V and 1 base from J, leaving 15 bases between. This CDR3 contains 15 residues. CDR1 and CDR2 (germline): MGHRA, YSYEKL.

Concerning this clone itself: An end of the junction differs from the germline gene, which may be a read error. The chain couples TRBV5-4 to TRBJ2-7; 7 nucleotides line up with TRBD1. Per germline, CDR1 SGHNT and CDR2 YYREEE (reference sequence). This CDR3 is built from 13 residues. This chain's CDR3 is CASSLDGMTGLHF. CDR3 coding DNA: TGTGCCAGCAGCTTGGATGGGATGACAGGGCTGCACTTC. Variable domain in full (rest from reference TRBV5-4 and TRBJ2-7): ETGVTQSPTHLIKTRGQQVTLRCSSQSGHNTVSWYQQALGQGPQFIFQYYREEENGRGNFPPRFSGLQFPNYSSELNVNALELDDSALYLCASSLDGMTGLHFGPGTRLTVT.

The chain combines TRBV29-1 with TRBJ2-7; 9 nucleotides line up with TRBD2. CDR1 and CDR2 from the germline V gene are SQVTM and ANQGSEA. J was trimmed by 7 bases and V by 4 bases; bases with no gene match: 11. The CDR3 has 14 amino acids. The CDR3 is CSVAMRLAAQEQYF. In DNA, the CDR3 is TGCAGCGTTGCAATGAGACTAGCGGCCCAAGAGCAGTACTTC.

This clone was seen a handful of times. This sequence joins TRBV4-2 and TRBJ1-2; 7 bases agree with TRBD1. The germline V gene has CDR1 LGHNA and CDR2 YNFKEQ. The CDR3 covers 16 residues. V shed 1 base, J shed 7 bases, and the junction held 12 bases outside the gene matches. CDR3 sequence reads: CASSQAGVTGLGGYTF. As DNA, the CDR3 is TGTGCCAGCAGCCAAGCGGGGGTGACAGGGCTCGGTGGCTACACCTTC.

The chain has TRBV7-2 and TRBJ1-3, with D tentatively TRBD1 (5 bases). Germline lookup yields CDR1 SGHTA and CDR2 FQGNSA. V was pared by 6 bases and J by 6 bases, with 18 bases between. This CDR3 spans 15 amino acids. CDR3 nucleotides: TGTGCCAGCAGTCGTAGACTTGCGGACACAAACACCATATATTTT. Translating it yields CASSRRLADTNTIYF.

V usage is TRBV5-1 and J usage is TRBJ2-5, with TRBD2 identical over 8 bases. The V gene end was trimmed by 0 bases and the J gene end by 1 base; junction bases not matched to a gene: 8. This CDR3 region has 17 residues. Germline V gene data show CDR1 as SGHRS and CDR2 as YFSETQ. CDR3 DNA: TGCGCCAGCAGCTTGGGTTCCGGCGGGAGGTCCCAAGAGACCCAGTACTTC. Amino acid sequence: CASSLGSGGRSQETQYF. Together with reference TRBV5-1 and TRBJ2-5, the CDR3 gives the full variable domain: KAGVTQTPRYLIKTRGQQVTLSCSPISGHRSVSWYQQTPGQGLQFLFEYFSETQRNKGNFPGRFSGRQFSNSRSEMNVSTLELGDSALYLCASSLGSGGRSQETQYFGPGTRLLVL.

This sequence joins TRBV7-9 and TRBJ2-5; TRBD1 might be the D (6 bases). CDR3 size: 14 residues. Trimming took 4 bases from V and 2 from J, leaving 11 bases between them. Germline V gene lookup returns CDR1 SEHNR and CDR2 FQNEAQ (reference sequence). The DNA of the CDR3 is TGTGCCAGCAGCTCTGGACAGATGCAAGAGACCCAGTACTTC. Translation: CASSSGQMQETQYF.